This TCR beta chain was obtained from a study of OX40 agonist ivuxolimab in advanced cancers. Profiled with immunoSEQ multiplex PCR; TCRdb holds only in-frame clones, not every one. The sample yields 72,000 or so clones, 80% seen once. CDR1 LNHDA and CDR2 SQIVND come from the germline V gene (reference sequence). With 5 bases removed from V and 6 bases from J, the gap between germline ends came to 16 bases. This CDR3 spans 15 amino acids. Broader study findings: In the 0.1-3.0 mg/kg groups, partial responders showed among the lowest expansion. Expanded clones were, on average, more numerous among CD8+ T cells than CD4+. Doses of 0.1 to 3.0 mg/kg were accompanied by clonal expansion of CD4+ and CD8+ blood T cells by week 6.

On this clone: Its antigen is as yet unknown.

This chain uses TRBV19 with TRBJ2-2; D is possibly TRBD2 (5 bases). The sequence came from an adult with an advanced solid tumor such as melanoma, head and neck, liver or kidney cancer. Sequenced here: CD4+ or CD8+ T cells sorted from blood, sampled in a trial of the OX40 agonist ivuxolimab. The CDR3 region is CASSEAPAGSGELFF. The CDR3 DNA reads TGTGCCAGTAGTGAGGCGCCCGCGGGTTCCGGGGAGCTGTTTTTT.